The source of this T cell receptor (beta chain) is a study of blood T cell repertoires in COVID-19. As for the study in general: Some COVID-19 samples were acute and others convalescent; all came from the United States, Italy and Spain.

Cohorts were determined from participant-reported clinical history. In the original analysis: Estimates of nucleated cell counts were drawn from the amplification of reference gene primers. Here immunoSEQ multiplex PCR was the method, and the copy in TCRdb shows in-frame clones only, minus some. D and trimming were read from the DNA, whereas the V and J calls and clone size are those reported in that table. The sample includes approximately 310,000 clones, about 85% of them seen just once. CDR1 and CDR2 (germline): LNHDA, SQIVND (reference sequence). The V gene lost 5 bases and the J gene lost 0 bases, with 14 bases spanning the gap. The CDR3 runs 16 residues.

This chain joins TRBV19 and TRBJ2-4, with D possibly matching TRBD1 (6 bases). The sequenced sample was PBMCs or T cells enriched from blood (not recorded which). The receptor was derived from a young woman who had been exposed to COVID-19. CDR3 bases: TGTGCCAGTAGTCCAAACAGGGTTCCAGCCAAAAACATTCAGTACTTC. Translation gives CASSPNRVPAKNIQYF.